Presented here are 31 T cell receptor beta chains from one specimen sequenced in a study of control samples from healthy donors and cancer patients (dated by TCRdb to 2018 to 2021). Library prep was done by the immunoSEQ multiplex PCR assay. This is the immuneACCESS table as TCRdb keeps it, with only in-frame sequences that have V and J called. A part of the clones is gone; compared with another copy, unresolved V genes explain less than half, and the rest is unexplained. The sample table shows some 130,000 clones, and around nine tenths are seen once. Around 2.5% of the sample is in the top ten clones. Sequencing was carried out using blood. The receptors were sampled from a man aged 35 to 55 in good health.

The V and J genes are TRBV5-8 and TRBJ1-6; TRBD1 agrees at 7 bases. Germline loops: CDR1 SGHTS, CDR2 YDEGEE. The ends lost 1 base at V and 9 bases at J; junction bases unmatched: 10. The CDR3 runs 16 residues. The CDR3 loop is CASSLIGGGGVSPLHF. CDR3 DNA: TGTGCCAGCAGCTTGATAGGGGGCGGGGGAGTTTCACCCCTCCACTTT.

The sample holds one count of this clone. The rearrangement joins TRBV29-1 to TRBJ1-2; TRBD1 is a possible D gene (6 bases). This CDR3 contains 12 residues. V lost 8 bases and J 1 base, leaving 11 bases between the germline ends. The germline V gene encodes CDR1 SQVTM and CDR2 ANQGSEA. The CDR3 DNA follows: TGCAGCTCATCGGACAGTAACTATGGCTACACCTTC. Amino acid sequence: CSSSDSNYGYTF.

The chain couples TRBV6-1 to TRBJ2-7, with TRBD1 identical over 10 bases. The CDR3 length is 15 residues. V lost 2 bases and J lost 6; bases outside the gene matches: 7. Germline CDR1 MNHNS, CDR2 SASEGT. The CDR3, as DNA: TGTGCCAGCAGTGAATCACCCGGGACAGGGGCCGAGCAGTACTTC. Translating it yields CASSESPGTGAEQYF.

The chain recombines TRBV10-2 with TRBJ1-3; 7 nucleotides align to TRBD1. J gave up 0 bases and V 4 bases, and 6 bases lay outside the gene matches. Germline loops: CDR1 WSHSY, CDR2 SAAADI. This CDR3 has 16 residues. The CDR3 bases are TGCGCCAGCAGTGGCCGAGGGGGCGCCTCTGGAAACACCATATATTTT. Its protein is CASSGRGGASGNTIYF.

This rearrangement joins TRBV5-4 to TRBJ1-1; the match to TRBD1 covers 9 bases. V shed 9 bases, J shed 4 bases, and the junction held 7 bases outside the gene matches. This CDR3 has 13 amino acids. CDR1 and CDR2 (germline): SGHNT, YYREEE (reference sequence). CDR3 nucleotides: TGTGCCAACTCCCGGGACAGGGTCACTGAAGCTTTCTTT. This codes for CANSRDRVTEAFF.

V gene TRBV6-5 combines with J gene TRBJ1-4; possibly TRBD1 for D (5 bases). V dropped 6 bases and J dropped 7 bases, with 15 bases sitting between them. The CDR3 length is 14 residues. CDR1 and CDR2 from the germline V gene are MNHEY and SVGAGI. The CDR3 here is CASSETVRGEKLFF. The CDR3 nucleotides are TGTGCCAGCAGCGAGACAGTGAGGGGTGAAAAACTGTTTTTT.

The chain couples TRBV5-1 to TRBJ2-5; the match to TRBD2 covers 9 bases. There are 14 residues in the CDR3. The junction had 6 bases not matched to a gene; V was cut back by 4 bases and J by 5 bases. Germline V lookup: CDR1 SGHRS, CDR2 YFSETQ. The CDR3 coding sequence is TGCGCCAGCAGCAGTAGCGGGGGATGGGAGACCCAGTACTTC. Protein: CASSSSGGWETQYF.

This clone was picked up a small number of times. DNA of the CDR3: TGTGCCAGCAGCCTAACCCTCAGTCGGGGGAGGGCTAATGAGCAGTTCTTC. It encodes CASSLTLSRGRANEQFF. V and J are TRBV7-9 and TRBJ2-1, with 7 bases fitting TRBD2. The germline V gene has CDR1 SEHNR and CDR2 FQNEAQ (reference sequence). V lost 5 bases and J lost 7; bases outside the gene matches: 17. The CDR3 is 17 residues long.

The chain recombines TRBV2 with TRBJ2-3, with D unclear. The germline CDR1 and CDR2 sequences are SNHLY and FYNNEI. The germline V and J ends were trimmed by 6 bases and 4 bases, with 8 bases remaining between them. The CDR3 is 12 amino acids. This CDR3 is CASSWFADTQYF. The CDR3 coding sequence is TGTGCCAGCAGCTGGTTTGCAGATACGCAGTATTTT.

The rearrangement joins TRBV3-1 (or the pseudogene TRBV3-2) to TRBJ2-1, with a tentative D call TRBD1 (5 bases). Trimming took off 4 bases at V and 0 bases at J, with 10 bases between the two ends. Germline lookup yields CDR1 LGHDT and CDR2 YNNKEL (reference sequence). The CDR3 extends over 15 amino acids. CDR3 sequence: CASSRQRRSYNEQFF. CDR3 bases: TGTGCCAGCAGCCGACAGCGCCGCTCCTACAATGAGCAGTTCTTC.

The V call is TRBV18, the J call TRBJ1-1, with unresolved D. Trimming took off 0 bases at V and 11 bases at J, with 10 bases between the two ends. The germline V gene encodes CDR1 KGHSH and CDR2 LQKENI. The CDR3 is 12 amino acids. CDR3: CASSPPAGWAFF. CDR3 DNA sequence: TGTGCCAGCTCACCACCGGCAGGTTGGGCTTTCTTT.

The gene calls are TRBV2 and TRBJ2-3; 10 bases are a match to TRBD2. The CDR3 totals 19 residues. With 0 bases clipped from V and 1 base from J, the junction kept 10 bases outside the gene matches. Germline CDR1 SNHLY, CDR2 FYNNEI. The CDR3 protein is CASSEALSGGAIGTDTQYF. CDR3 DNA: TGTGCCAGCAGTGAAGCGCTCAGCGGGGGGGCCATTGGCACAGATACGCAGTATTTT. Full variable domain (rest looked up from reference TRBV2 and TRBJ2-3): EPEVTQTPSHQVTQMGQEVILRCVPISNHLYFYWYRQILGQKVEFLVSFYNNEISEKSEIFDDQFSVERPDGSNFTLKIRSTKLEDSAMYFCASSEALSGGAIGTDTQYFGPGTRLTVL.

The rearrangement joins TRBV6-5 to TRBJ2-7, with D perhaps given as TRBD1 or TRBD2 (5 bases each). The ends were cut back, 2 bases at V and 6 bases at J, with 11 bases in the middle. CDR3 size: 13 residues. Germline V lookup: CDR1 MNHEY, CDR2 SVGAGI. This CDR3 is CASSYLEGLEQYF. The CDR3 DNA follows: TGTGCCAGCAGTTACCTTGAGGGGCTCGAGCAGTACTTC.

The chain links TRBV29-1 to TRBJ1-1; D is perhaps TRBD1 (5 bases). This CDR3 contains 13 residues. Looked up from germline, CDR1 is SQVTM and CDR2 is ANQGSEA. Trimming removed 4 bases at V and 3 bases at J, with 12 bases between. The CDR3 protein is CSVVGGGDTEAFF. The CDR3, as DNA: TGCAGCGTTGTTGGGGGGGGAGACACTGAAGCTTTCTTT.

CDR3: CATLGPDGYTF. The CDR3 region has the DNA TGTGCCACCTTGGGCCCCGATGGCTACACCTTC. The V and J genes are TRBV12-3 or TRBV12-4 and TRBJ1-2; the D is unclear. Trimming took 10 bases from V and 6 from J, leaving 12 bases between them. There are 11 residues in the CDR3.

This clone was detected only once. V usage is TRBV13 and J usage is TRBJ2-7, with 7 bases lining up with TRBD2. Trimming took 5 bases from V and 4 from J; bases not matched to a gene: 5. The CDR3 sequence is 13 residues long. Germline loops: CDR1 PRHDT, CDR2 FYEKMQ (reference sequence). The CDR3 protein is CASSPRGEYEQYF. The CDR3 DNA reads TGTGCCAGCAGCCCCCGGGGGGAATACGAGCAGTACTTC.

The DNA for the CDR3 is TGTGCCAGCAGGGACTTGAACGTTCAGTACGAGCAGTACTTC. Translation: CASRDLNVQYEQYF. The gene calls are TRBV6-5 and TRBJ2-7; perhaps TRBD2 as D (5 bases). This CDR3 comprises 14 residues. V was clipped by 6 bases and J by 4 bases, with 16 bases between them. CDR1 is MNHEY and CDR2 is SVGAGI in the germline V gene.

CDR3 DNA: TGTGCCAGCAGCTTAGGCCCAGGGCCCCCCCTGAACACTGAAGCTTTCTTT. It yields the protein CASSLGPGPPLNTEAFF. V usage is TRBV7-3 and J usage is TRBJ1-1, with D possibly TRBD1 on 5 matching bases. This CDR3 comprises 17 residues. V lost 2 bases and J 0 bases, leaving 16 bases between the germline ends. Germline V gives CDR1 SGHTA, CDR2 FQGTGA.

This clone came up a few times. The DNA of the CDR3 is TGTGCCAGTAGTGGGACAGGGGACGGGCAGCCCCAGCATTTT. Translation: CASSGTGDGQPQHF. The chain uses TRBV19 and TRBJ1-5, with TRBD1 matching over 10 bases. Germline-derived CDR1 and CDR2 are LNHDA and SQIVND (reference sequence). The CDR3 has 14 residues. V lost 5 bases and J lost 7; bases outside the gene matches: 5.

The chain links TRBV6-4 to TRBJ1-2; D uncertain. The CDR3 consists of 13 residues. Germline V gene data show CDR1 as MRHNA and CDR2 as SNTAGT. The V end was cut by 5 bases, the J end by 0 bases, with 7 bases between. The CDR3: CASSPGPNYGYTF. The CDR3 DNA is TGTGCCAGCAGTCCGGGTCCTAACTATGGCTACACCTTC.

This rearrangement joins TRBV6-1 to TRBJ1-2, with no clear D. V was shortened by 4 bases and J by 6 bases, with 21 bases between the two germline ends. This CDR3 spans 16 amino acids. Germline CDR1 MNHNS, CDR2 SASEGT. In DNA, the CDR3 is TGTGCCAGCAGTGGGACGGGGAACAACCCAGGCAATGGCTACACCTTC. The encoded protein is CASSGTGNNPGNGYTF.

The chain has TRBV7-2 and TRBJ2-1; 8 bases fit TRBD2. Germline values: CDR1 SGHTA, CDR2 FQGNSA. CDR3 length: 14 amino acids. With V trimmed by 3 bases and J by 9 bases, 7 bases remained unmatched. The CDR3 loop is CASSLGAGASEQFF. In nucleotides, the CDR3 is TGTGCCAGCAGCTTGGGAGCGGGGGCTAGTGAGCAGTTCTTC.

J is TRBJ2-7 and V is TRBV5-1; D is unresolved. The V end was cut by 0 bases, the J end by 5 bases, with 6 bases between. The CDR3 loop spans 12 amino acids. Germline assignment: CDR1 SGHRS and CDR2 YFSETQ. Written as DNA, the CDR3 is TGCGCCAGCAGCTTGGCGGCCCACGAGCAGTACTTC. It encodes CASSLAAHEQYF. The whole variable domain, remainder taken from reference TRBV5-1 and TRBJ2-7, is KAGVTQTPRYLIKTRGQQVTLSCSPISGHRSVSWYQQTPGQGLQFLFEYFSETQRNKGNFPGRFSGRQFSNSRSEMNVSTLELGDSALYLCASSLAAHEQYFGPGTRLTVT.

The table lists this clone with a count of one. The V call is TRBV15, the J call TRBJ2-7; D possibly corresponds to TRBD1 (5 bases). Trimming removed 2 bases at V and 0 bases at J, with 11 bases between. The CDR3 contains 15 residues. Germline loops: CDR1 LNHNV, CDR2 YYDKDF (reference sequence). The CDR3 DNA reads as TGTGCCACCAGCAGAATTCCGACAGACTCCTACGAGCAGTACTTC. It encodes CATSRIPTDSYEQYF.

The chain links TRBV5-4 to TRBJ1-2, with 9 bases lining up with TRBD1. This CDR3 has 14 residues. V shed 5 bases, J shed 5 bases, and the junction held 7 bases outside the gene matches. The germline CDR1 and CDR2 sequences are SGHNT and YYREEE (reference sequence). Written as DNA, the CDR3 is TGTGCCAGCAGTTACCGTGGACAGGGGTATGGCTACACCTTC. This encodes CASSYRGQGYGYTF.

A single count supports this clone. The chain recombines TRBV2 with TRBJ2-5, with D unclear. The V end was cut by 5 bases, the J end by 4 bases, with 8 bases between. The CDR3 totals 12 residues. Per germline, CDR1 SNHLY and CDR2 FYNNEI. The CDR3 DNA is TGTGCCAGCAGTTTTGATAGAGAGACCCAGTACTTC. This codes for CASSFDRETQYF.

A few counts support this clone. The chain links TRBV5-4 to TRBJ2-7; 10 nucleotides align to TRBD2. The CDR3 has 14 residues. V shed 2 bases and J 6 bases; nucleotides not matched to a gene: 5. Germline V lookup: CDR1 SGHNT, CDR2 YYREEE (reference sequence). The CDR3 DNA reads TGTGCCAGCAGCTTTTCTAGCGGGGGAATCGAGCAGTACTTC. This sequence encodes CASSFSSGGIEQYF.

The chain couples TRBV4-2 to TRBJ2-1; D is possibly TRBD2 (6 bases). The V gene lost 0 bases and the J gene lost 8 bases, with 23 bases spanning the gap. CDR1 is LGHNA and CDR2 is YNFKEQ in the germline V gene. The CDR3 has 18 amino acids. The CDR3 loop is CASSQDWRGLGGMYEQFF. CDR3 DNA sequence: TGTGCCAGCAGCCAAGATTGGCGGGGTCTTGGTGGTATGTATGAGCAGTTCTTC.

The chain employs TRBV4-1 and TRBJ1-5, with D maybe TRBD1 (5 bases). Germline V gene lookup returns CDR1 MGHRA and CDR2 YSYEKL. The CDR3 extends over 14 amino acids. Between the trimmed V and J ends, which lost 5 bases and 7 bases, there was a span of 15 bases. CDR3 DNA: TGCGCCAGCAGCTTGGGGGAGTGGGAGCAGCCCCAGCATTTT. Amino acids: CASSLGEWEQPQHF.

This clone is a singleton in its sample. This chain connects TRBV10-3 to TRBJ2-7; no reliable D call. From germline, CDR1 is ENHRY and CDR2 SYGVKD. Trimming took off 0 bases at V and 2 bases at J, with 8 bases between the two ends. This CDR3 has 14 amino acids. The CDR3 is CAISESQNPYEQYF. CDR3 nucleotides: TGTGCCATCAGTGAGTCCCAAAATCCCTACGAGCAGTACTTC.

This clone was picked up many times. Its ends do not fully match the called genes, so a read error is possible. The chain combines TRBV6-5 with TRBJ2-4, with D possibly TRBD1 on 5 matching bases. The germline V gene encodes CDR1 MNHEY and CDR2 SVGAGI. The CDR3 is 12 residues long. The CDR3 DNA follows: TGTGCCAGCAGAAGCGACACAGGCCTAGGGCACTTC. This translates into CASRSDTGLGHF.